This T cell receptor beta chain was documented in a study of memory CD4+ T cells and cytomegalovirus serostatus. Regarding the study as a whole: The CMV-associated TCR signature appears largely within the CD4+ memory repertoire. CMV serostatus prediction reached median AUC roughly 0.95, or 0.91 with US-trained model.

V was pared by 2 bases and J by 9 bases, with 14 bases between. The CDR3 consists of 14 residues. CDR1 is MNHNS and CDR2 is SASEGT in the germline V gene. The sort gate was single viable CD3+CD4+CD8-CD45RO+ cells for memory CD4+ T cells. Serum IgG to CMV pp150, pp28, p38 and p52 defined serostatus. Comment on this clone: Its antigen is undetermined.

TCRdb's copy holds only in-frame clones and misses some; the assay was immunoSEQ multiplex PCR. Seen here are around 45,000 clones, under 80% observed once, and the top ten hold under 0.7%. The origin of this receptor is an adult in good health and CMV-seronegative. The source material was memory CD4+ T cells from blood. The V and J genes are TRBV6-1 and TRBJ1-5; D is unresolved. The CDR3 sequence: CASSERSFRGPQHF. Here the CDR3 DNA reads TGTGCCAGCAGTGAAAGGAGTTTTCGAGGGCCCCAGCATTTT.